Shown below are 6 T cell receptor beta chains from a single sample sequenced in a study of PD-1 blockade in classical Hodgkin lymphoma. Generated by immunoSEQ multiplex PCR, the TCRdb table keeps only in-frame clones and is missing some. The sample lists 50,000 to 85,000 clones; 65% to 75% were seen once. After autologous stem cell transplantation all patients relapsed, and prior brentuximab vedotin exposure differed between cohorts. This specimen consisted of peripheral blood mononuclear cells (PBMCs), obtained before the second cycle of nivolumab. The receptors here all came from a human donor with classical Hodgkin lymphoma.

In nucleotides, the CDR3 is TGTGCCAGTGCAAAACTGGGAGGGTACGAGCAGTACTTC. Protein sequence: CASAKLGGYEQYF. V gene TRBV6-5 combines with J gene TRBJ2-5, with 7 bases lining up with TRBD2. The J call may be incorrect, as the DNA end agrees better with TRBJ2-7. Germline CDR1 MNHEY, CDR2 SVGAGI. The CDR3 is made up of 13 amino acids.

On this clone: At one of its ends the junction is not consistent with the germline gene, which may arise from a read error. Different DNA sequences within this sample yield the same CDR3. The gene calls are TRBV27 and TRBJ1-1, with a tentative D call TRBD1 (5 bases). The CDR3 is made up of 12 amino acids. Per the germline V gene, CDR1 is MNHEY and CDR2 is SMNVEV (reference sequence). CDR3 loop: CASSLLGTEAFF. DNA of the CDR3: TGTGCCAGCAGTTTACTGGGGACTGAGGCTTTCTTT.

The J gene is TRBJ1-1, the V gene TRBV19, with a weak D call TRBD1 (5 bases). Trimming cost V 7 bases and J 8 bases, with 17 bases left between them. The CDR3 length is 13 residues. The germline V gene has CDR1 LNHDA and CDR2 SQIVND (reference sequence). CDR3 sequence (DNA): TGTGCCAGTACCGACCCGAGGGGTTGGGAAGCTTTCTTT. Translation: CASTDPRGWEAFF.

CDR3 coding DNA: TGTGCCAGCAGTCGACCGGGACAGCGGAACACTGAAGCTTTCTTT. Translation gives CASSRPGQRNTEAFF. The chain recombines TRBV27 with TRBJ1-1, with 7 bases identical to TRBD1. The length of the CDR3 is 15 residues. CDR1 and CDR2 (germline): MNHEY, SMNVEV (reference sequence). The junction had 7 bases not matched to a gene; V was cut back by 5 bases and J by 1 base.

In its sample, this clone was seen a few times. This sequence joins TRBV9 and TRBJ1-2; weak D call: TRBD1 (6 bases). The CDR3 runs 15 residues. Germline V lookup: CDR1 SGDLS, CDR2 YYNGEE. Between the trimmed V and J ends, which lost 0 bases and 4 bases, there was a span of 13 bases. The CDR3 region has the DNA TGTGCCAGCAGCGTAGTAGCAGGGGTCGGCTATGGCTACACCTTC. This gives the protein CASSVVAGVGYGYTF.

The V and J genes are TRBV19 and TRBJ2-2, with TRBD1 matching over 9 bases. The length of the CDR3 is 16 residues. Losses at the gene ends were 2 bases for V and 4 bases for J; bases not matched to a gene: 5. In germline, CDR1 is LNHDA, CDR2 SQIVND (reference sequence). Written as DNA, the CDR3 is TGTGCCAGTAGTATATTTGGGACAGGGAGCACCGGGGAGCTGTTTTTT. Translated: CASSIFGTGSTGELFF.